This TCR beta chain was retrieved from a study of CD8 T cells in Susac syndrome. Study outcomes and limitations: The TCR sequencing and HLA analysis in the study involved a relatively small number of individuals, as the study acknowledged.

Of note for this clonotype: Its target is unknown.

TCR beta sequencing was performed on blood CD8+ and CD4+ T cells. While CD8+ and CD4+ T cells were isolated negatively, TEMRA cells were enriched by FACS. Random hexamers were used to reverse transcribe an amount of roughly 0.5 to 1 ug RNA. The CDR3 of TCR beta was amplified by immunoSEQ multiplex PCR across 54 Vbeta and 13 Jbeta. TCRdb processed the immunoSEQ multiplex PCR reads anew with MiXCR; each CDR3 protein has one entry. The data show approximately 120,000 distinct CDR3 sequences, around nine tenths seen once. V was pared by 6 bases and J by 9 bases, with 15 bases between. CDR1 and CDR2 (germline): MNHEY, SMNVEV (reference sequence). The CDR3 totals 13 residues.

This sequence joins TRBV27 and TRBJ2-4, with no clear D. Sequenced material: CD8+ T cells from PBMCs. The sequence was obtained from a human donor with multiple sclerosis. CDR3 nucleotide sequence: TGTGCCAGCAGCCCTGGAAGTTGGGGCATTCAGTACTTC. Its protein product is CASSPGSWGIQYF.